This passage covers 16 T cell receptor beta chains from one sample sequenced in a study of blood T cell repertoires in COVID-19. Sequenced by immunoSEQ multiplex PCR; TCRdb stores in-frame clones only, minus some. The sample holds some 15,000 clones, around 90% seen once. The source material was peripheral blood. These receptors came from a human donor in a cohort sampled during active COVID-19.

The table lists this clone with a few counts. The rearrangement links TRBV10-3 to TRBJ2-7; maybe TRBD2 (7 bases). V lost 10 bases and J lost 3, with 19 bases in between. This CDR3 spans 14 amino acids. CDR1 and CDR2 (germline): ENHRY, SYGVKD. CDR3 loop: CATHYHGGLYEQYF. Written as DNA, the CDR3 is TGTGCCACGCACTACCACGGGGGGCTCTACGAGCAGTACTTC.

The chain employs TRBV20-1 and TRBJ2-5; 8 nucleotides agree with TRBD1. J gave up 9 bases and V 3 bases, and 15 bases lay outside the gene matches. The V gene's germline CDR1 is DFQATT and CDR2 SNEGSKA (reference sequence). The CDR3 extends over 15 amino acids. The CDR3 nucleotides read TGCAGTGCTAGTTATCGGGACAGGCTAAAAGTGCCCCAGTACTTC. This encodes CSASYRDRLKVPQYF.

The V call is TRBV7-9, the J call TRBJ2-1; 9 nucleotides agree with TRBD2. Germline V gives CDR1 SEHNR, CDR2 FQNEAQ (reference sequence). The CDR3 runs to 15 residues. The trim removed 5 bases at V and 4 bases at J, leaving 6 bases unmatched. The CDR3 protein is CASSPSGAPYNEQFF. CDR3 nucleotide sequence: TGTGCCAGCAGCCCTAGCGGGGCACCTTACAATGAGCAGTTCTTC.

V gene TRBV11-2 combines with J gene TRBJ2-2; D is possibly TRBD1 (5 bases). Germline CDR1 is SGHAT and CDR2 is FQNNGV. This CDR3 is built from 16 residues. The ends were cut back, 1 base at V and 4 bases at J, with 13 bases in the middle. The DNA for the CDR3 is TGTGCCAGCAGCTTAGTGTTAGGGGTTGTCACCGGGGAGCTGTTTTTT. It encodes CASSLVLGVVTGELFF.

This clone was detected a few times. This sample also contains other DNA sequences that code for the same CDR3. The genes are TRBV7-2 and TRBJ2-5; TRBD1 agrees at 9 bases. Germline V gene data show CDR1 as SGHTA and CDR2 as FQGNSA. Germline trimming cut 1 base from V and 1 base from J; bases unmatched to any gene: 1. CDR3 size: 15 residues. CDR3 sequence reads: CASSLDRGRQETQYF. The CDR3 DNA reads TGTGCCAGCAGCTTAGACAGGGGGCGCCAAGAGACCCAGTACTTC. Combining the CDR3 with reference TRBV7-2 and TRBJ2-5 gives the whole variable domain GAGVSQSPSNKVTEKGKDVELRCDPISGHTALYWYRQSLGQGLEFLIYFQGNSAPDKSGLPSDRFSAERTGGSVSTLTIQRTQQEDSAVYLCASSLDRGRQETQYFGPGTRLLVL.

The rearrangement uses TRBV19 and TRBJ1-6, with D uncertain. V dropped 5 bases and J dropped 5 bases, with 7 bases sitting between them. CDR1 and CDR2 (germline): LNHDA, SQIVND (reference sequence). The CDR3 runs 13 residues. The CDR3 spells CASSSGNNSPLHF. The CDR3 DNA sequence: TGTGCCAGTAGTTCGGGAAATAATTCACCCCTCCACTTT.

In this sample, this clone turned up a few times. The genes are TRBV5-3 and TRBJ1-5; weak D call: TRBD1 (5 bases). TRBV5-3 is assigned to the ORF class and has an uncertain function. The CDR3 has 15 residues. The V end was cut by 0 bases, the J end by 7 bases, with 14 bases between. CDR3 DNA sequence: TGTGCCAGAAGCTTGGGACCGGACAAAGTCCAGCCCCAGCATTTT. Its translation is CARSLGPDKVQPQHF.

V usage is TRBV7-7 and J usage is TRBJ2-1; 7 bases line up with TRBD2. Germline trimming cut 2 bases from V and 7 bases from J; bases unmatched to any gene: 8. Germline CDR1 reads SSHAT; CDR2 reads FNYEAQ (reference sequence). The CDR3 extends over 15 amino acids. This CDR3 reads CASSLTPREVNEQFF. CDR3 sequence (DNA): TGTGCCAGCAGCTTAACCCCCCGGGAGGTTAATGAGCAGTTCTTC. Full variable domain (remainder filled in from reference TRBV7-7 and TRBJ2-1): GAGVSQSPRYKVTKRGQDVTLRCDPISSHATLYWYQQALGQGPEFLTYFNYEAQPDKSGLPSDRFSAERPEGSISTLTIQRTEQRDSAMYRCASSLTPREVNEQFFGPGTRLTVL.

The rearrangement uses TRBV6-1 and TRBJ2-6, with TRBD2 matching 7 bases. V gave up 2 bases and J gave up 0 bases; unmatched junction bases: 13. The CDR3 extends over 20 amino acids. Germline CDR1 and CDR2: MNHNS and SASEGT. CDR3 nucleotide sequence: TGTGCCAGCAGTGAATACTTTCTACGTTCGGGGGGCTCTGGGGCCAACGTCCTGACTTTC. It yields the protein CASSEYFLRSGGSGANVLTF.

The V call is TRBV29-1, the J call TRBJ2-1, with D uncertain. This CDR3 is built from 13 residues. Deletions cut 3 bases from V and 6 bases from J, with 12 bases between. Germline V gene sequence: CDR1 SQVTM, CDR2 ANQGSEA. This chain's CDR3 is CSVEGPDLNEQFF. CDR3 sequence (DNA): TGCAGCGTTGAGGGCCCCGATCTCAATGAGCAGTTCTTC.

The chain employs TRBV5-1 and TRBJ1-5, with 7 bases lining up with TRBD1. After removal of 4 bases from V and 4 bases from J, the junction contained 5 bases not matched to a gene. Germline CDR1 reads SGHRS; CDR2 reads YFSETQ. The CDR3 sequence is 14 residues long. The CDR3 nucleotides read TGCGCCAGCAGCCGCACAGGGGCGAATCAGCCCCAGCATTTT. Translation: CASSRTGANQPQHF.

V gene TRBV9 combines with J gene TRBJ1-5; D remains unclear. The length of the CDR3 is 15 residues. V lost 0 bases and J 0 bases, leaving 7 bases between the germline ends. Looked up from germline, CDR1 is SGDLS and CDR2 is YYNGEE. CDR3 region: CASSVGGNSNQPQHF. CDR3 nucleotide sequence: TGTGCCAGCAGCGTAGGAGGGAATAGCAATCAGCCCCAGCATTTT. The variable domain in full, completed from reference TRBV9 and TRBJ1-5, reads DSGVTQTPKHLITATGQRVTLRCSPRSGDLSVYWYQQSLDQGLQFLIQYYNGEERAKGNILERFSAQQFPDLHSELNLSSLELGDSALYFCASSVGGNSNQPQHFGDGTRLSIL.

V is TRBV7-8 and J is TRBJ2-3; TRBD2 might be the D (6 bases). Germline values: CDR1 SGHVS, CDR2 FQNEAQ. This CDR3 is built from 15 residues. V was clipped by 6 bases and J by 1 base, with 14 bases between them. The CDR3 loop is CASRVARLGTDTQYF. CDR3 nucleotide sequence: TGTGCCAGCAGGGTGGCGAGACTAGGCACAGATACGCAGTATTTT.

The CDR3 is CASSPSGRDGVQYF. The DNA for the CDR3 is TGTGCCAGCAGCCCCAGCGGGAGAGACGGGGTACAGTACTTC. This chain uses TRBV7-9 with TRBJ2-5, with 8 bases that match TRBD2. V lost 5 bases and J lost 11; bases outside the gene matches: 13. The length of the CDR3 is 14 residues. Per germline, CDR1 SEHNR and CDR2 FQNEAQ (reference sequence).

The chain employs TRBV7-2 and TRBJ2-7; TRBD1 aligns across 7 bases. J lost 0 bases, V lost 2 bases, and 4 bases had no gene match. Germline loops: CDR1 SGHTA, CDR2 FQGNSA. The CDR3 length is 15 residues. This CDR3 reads CASSLYSGGSYEQYF. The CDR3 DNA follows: TGTGCCAGCAGCTTATATTCAGGGGGCTCCTACGAGCAGTACTTC.

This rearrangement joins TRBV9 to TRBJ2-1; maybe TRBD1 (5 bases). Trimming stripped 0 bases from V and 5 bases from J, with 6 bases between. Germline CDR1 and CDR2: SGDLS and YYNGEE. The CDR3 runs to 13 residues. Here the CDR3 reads CASSVEGDNEQFF. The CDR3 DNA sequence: TGTGCCAGCAGCGTAGAAGGGGACAATGAGCAGTTCTTC.